These 28 T cell receptor beta chains were sequenced from one sample in a study of control samples from healthy donors and cancer patients. The method was immunoSEQ multiplex PCR; TCRdb's version includes in-frame clones alone and lacks a portion of them. The data hold some 140,000 clones, with just under 95% observed a single time. Input material: PBMCs. These receptor sequences come from a man aged 55 to 70 with colorectal cancer.

This rearrangement joins TRBV6-2 or TRBV6-3 to TRBJ2-5; 10 positions agree with TRBD2. This CDR3 contains 16 residues. Germline V gene data show CDR1 as MNHEY and CDR2 as SVGEGT. The V gene end was trimmed by 3 bases and the J gene end by 9 bases; junction bases not matched to a gene: 13. CDR3 residues: CASSYSISGGTQAQYF. The CDR3 nucleotides are TGTGCCAGCAGTTATTCGATTAGCGGGGGGACCCAGGCCCAGTACTTC.

The count of this clone is one. The chain has TRBV3-1 (or the pseudogene TRBV3-2) and TRBJ2-5; D is unclear. Per the germline V gene, CDR1 is LGHDT and CDR2 is YNNKEL (reference sequence). V was cut by 4 bases and J by 2 bases, with 8 bases left in between. The CDR3 has 13 amino acids. The CDR3 loop is CASSPGRQETQYF. The CDR3 DNA reads as TGTGCCAGCAGCCCAGGTCGGCAAGAGACCCAGTACTTC.

The chain has TRBV12-3 or TRBV12-4 and TRBJ1-6; D not resolved. The CDR3 totals 13 residues. Trimming removed 2 bases at V and 15 bases at J, with 14 bases between. CDR3 sequence: CASSLKTASLLHF. The CDR3, as DNA: TGTGCCAGCAGTTTAAAGACGGCCTCTCTCCTCCACTTT.

Written as DNA, the CDR3 is TGTGCCAGCAGCCAAACCGGGGCGGCTACAGATACGCAGTATTTT. Translated: CASSQTGAATDTQYF. The V call is TRBV5-6, the J call TRBJ2-3, with D possibly being TRBD1 or TRBD2 (5 bases each). The germline V and J ends were trimmed by 4 bases and 3 bases, with 15 bases remaining between them. The germline V gene has CDR1 SGHDT and CDR2 YYEEEE. This CDR3 region has 15 residues.

The chain couples TRBV7-9 to TRBJ2-7; D gene unclear. The CDR3 contains 14 residues. Germline values: CDR1 SEHNR, CDR2 FQNEAQ (reference sequence). The V end was cut by 1 base, the J end by 0 bases, with 7 bases between. CDR3 in amino acids: CASSLDSYSYEQYF. CDR3 sequence (DNA): TGTGCCAGCAGCTTAGACAGTTACTCCTACGAGCAGTACTTC.

V gene TRBV12-1 combines with J gene TRBJ1-4. TRBV12-1 is annotated as a pseudogene. The CDR3 sequence is 15 residues long. The CDR3 region is CASSFAGRSNEKLFF. The CDR3 nucleotides are TGTGCCAGCAGCTTTGCAGGACGTTCTAATGAAAAACTGTTTTTT.

DNA for the CDR3: TGCGCCAGCAGCCAAGATGGGTTACAGGGAGGCCGCGTGAATACGCAGTATTTT. It encodes CASSQDGLQGGRVNTQYF. The rearrangement uses TRBV4-1 and TRBJ2-3; D could derive from TRBD1 or TRBD2 (6 bases each). CDR3 length: 18 residues. CDR1 and CDR2 from the germline V gene are MGHRA and YSYEKL. V was trimmed by 0 bases and J by 7 bases, leaving 23 bases between them.

V is TRBV28 and J is TRBJ1-2; no clear D gene. Germline V gene data show CDR1 as MDHEN and CDR2 as SYDVKM. The CDR3 has 16 residues. V was pared by 3 bases and J by 7 bases, with 21 bases between. Here the CDR3 reads CASSFGRAFLAGGYTF. In DNA, the CDR3 is TGTGCCAGCAGTTTTGGACGGGCCTTCCTGGCGGGTGGCTACACCTTC.

The CDR3 DNA follows: TGTGCCAGCAGCTTATTCACACACAAAGGACGCTTCGATACGCAGTATTTT. It codes for CASSLFTHKGRFDTQYF. The genes are TRBV7-9 and TRBJ2-3, with D unresolved. Germline CDR1 reads SEHNR; CDR2 reads FQNEAQ (reference sequence). The V end lost 2 bases, the J end lost 6 bases, and 21 bases lay between the germline ends. This CDR3 comprises 17 residues.

The chain carries TRBV18 and TRBJ1-1; tentative D call: TRBD1 (6 bases). CDR3 length: 14 amino acids. V was shortened by 1 base and J by 7 bases, with 13 bases between the two germline ends. From germline, CDR1 is KGHSH and CDR2 LQKENI. CDR3 in amino acids: CASSPRQGLDEAFF. The CDR3, as DNA: TGTGCCAGCTCACCACGCCAGGGGTTGGATGAAGCTTTCTTT.

The rearrangement links TRBV10-2 to TRBJ1-4, with 11 bases identical to TRBD1. The CDR3 has 15 residues. V was pared by 7 bases and J by 3 bases, with 4 bases of the junction left unmatched. Germline loops: CDR1 WSHSY, CDR2 SAAADI. The CDR3 protein is CASTEGQGANEKLFF. CDR3 nucleotide sequence: TGCGCCAGCACCGAGGGACAGGGGGCTAATGAAAAACTGTTTTTT.

This chain links TRBV7-9 with TRBJ1-1; D not certain. The V end lost 5 bases, the J end lost 1 base, and 8 bases lay between the germline ends. Germline V lookup: CDR1 SEHNR, CDR2 FQNEAQ (reference sequence). CDR3 length: 13 residues. The chain's CDR3 is CASSLQENTEAFF. In DNA form, the CDR3 reads TGTGCCAGCAGCCTACAAGAGAACACTGAAGCTTTCTTT.

The chain links TRBV5-5 to TRBJ2-2; D could derive from TRBD1 or TRBD2 (6 bases each). The CDR3 contains 15 residues. V was pared by 1 base and J by 4 bases, with 11 bases between. The germline gives CDR1 SGHKS, CDR2 YYEKEE (reference sequence). The CDR3 sequence: CASSLSGGGTGELFF. In DNA, the CDR3 is TGTGCCAGCAGCTTGTCCGGGGGCGGCACCGGGGAGCTGTTTTTT.

The rearrangement links TRBV11-2 to TRBJ1-2; weak D call: TRBD1 (5 bases). The CDR3 runs 16 residues. CDR1 is SGHAT, CDR2 FQNNGV, per germline. V lost 6 bases and J 4 bases, leaving 21 bases between the germline ends. CDR3 in DNA: TGTGCCAGCAGGCCTCCGGGACCCGCCGACCTCTATGGCTACACCTTC. This translates into CASRPPGPADLYGYTF.

The chain joins TRBV9 to TRBJ1-5; D gene unclear. The V gene's germline CDR1 is SGDLS and CDR2 YYNGEE. This CDR3 has 14 amino acids. Trimming left V 0 bases short and J 7 bases short, with 11 bases between. CDR3 protein: CASSVGGYEQPQHF. The DNA for the CDR3 is TGTGCCAGCAGCGTAGGAGGGTATGAGCAGCCCCAGCATTTT.

The V and J genes are TRBV7-9 and TRBJ2-3; D tentatively reads TRBD1 or TRBD2 (5 bases each). V lost 5 bases, J lost 4 bases, and 19 bases lay in between. The CDR3 length is 16 residues. Germline CDR1 and CDR2: SEHNR and FQNEAQ (reference sequence). The CDR3 loop is CASSHRDLPGADTQYF. In DNA form, the CDR3 reads TGTGCCAGCAGCCACCGGGACCTCCCTGGGGCAGATACGCAGTATTTT.

The chain links TRBV7-9 to TRBJ2-5; D remains ambiguous. V shed 6 bases and J shed 5 bases, with 10 bases lying between them. Germline lookup yields CDR1 SEHNR and CDR2 FQNEAQ (reference sequence). CDR3 length: 12 amino acids. CDR3 DNA sequence: TGTGCCAGCAGTAAGAATAGCGAGACCCAGTACTTC. Protein: CASSKNSETQYF. The variable domain in full, completed from reference TRBV7-9 and TRBJ2-5, reads DTGVSQNPRHKITKRGQNVTFRCDPISEHNRLYWYRQTLGQGPEFLTYFQNEAQLEKSRLLSDRFSAERPKGSFSTLEIQRTEQGDSAMYLCASSKNSETQYFGPGTRLLVL.

This clone was counted once. The chain carries TRBV29-1 and TRBJ1-2; no reliable D call. V was shortened by 5 bases and J by 8 bases, with 12 bases between the two germline ends. The CDR3 extends over 11 amino acids. The V gene's germline CDR1 is SQVTM and CDR2 ANQGSEA. DNA for the CDR3: TGCAGCGTTTTCAGTGCGAGAGGCTACACCTTC. This translates into CSVFSARGYTF.

This chain links TRBV5-1 with TRBJ1-5; 9 positions agree with TRBD1. The CDR3 is made up of 15 amino acids. Germline-derived CDR1 and CDR2 are SGHRS and YFSETQ. V was pared by 3 bases and J by 8 bases, with 9 bases of the junction left unmatched. The CDR3 spells CASSWGQGISEPQHF. CDR3 nucleotide sequence: TGCGCCAGCAGCTGGGGACAGGGTATCTCGGAGCCCCAGCATTTT.

The chain joins TRBV9 to TRBJ2-3; unclear D gene. V was clipped by 0 bases and J by 8 bases, with 13 bases between them. The CDR3 is 14 residues long. In germline, CDR1 is SGDLS, CDR2 YYNGEE. The CDR3 spells CASSVVPGSSTQYF. In DNA form, the CDR3 reads TGTGCCAGCAGCGTAGTACCGGGTTCGAGTACGCAGTATTTT.

This clone was seen only once. The J gene is TRBJ1-2, the V gene TRBV12-3 or TRBV12-4; no firm D call. V shed 4 bases and J shed 4 bases, with 10 bases lying between them. The CDR3 spans 13 residues. Written as DNA, the CDR3 is TGTGCCAGCAGTTACAACCCGCTCTATGGCTACACCTTC. It is translated as CASSYNPLYGYTF.

This clone is a singleton in its sample. An end of the junction does not agree with germline; a read error may underlie this. The V call is TRBV11-2, the J call TRBJ2-7; TRBD1 agrees at 7 bases. The CDR3 runs 14 residues. Germline V CDR1 and CDR2: SGHAT, FQNNGV. CDR3 nucleotide sequence: TGTGCCAGCAGCTTCGGGACAGCCTTTTACGGGCAGTACTTC. Translating it yields CASSFGTAFYGQYF. The full variable domain, in which reference TRBV11-2 and TRBJ2-7 provide the parts outside the CDR3, is EAGVAQSPRYKIIEKRQSVAFWCNPISGHATLYWYQQILGQGPKLLIQFQNNGVVDDSQLPKDRFSAERLKGVDSTLKIQPAKLEDSAVYLCASSFGTAFYGQYFGPGTRLTVT.

This chain connects TRBV18 to TRBJ2-1; D possibly corresponds to TRBD2 (5 bases). Looked up from germline, CDR1 is KGHSH and CDR2 is LQKENI. V gave up 2 bases and J gave up 9 bases, with 17 bases separating them. The length of the CDR3 is 15 residues. The CDR3 region is CASSPRQDSGGEQFF. CDR3 bases: TGTGCCAGCTCACCAAGGCAGGACTCCGGTGGTGAGCAGTTCTTC.

The chain employs TRBV5-5 and TRBJ2-7; 12 positions match TRBD1. Germline trimming cut 4 bases from V and 6 bases from J; bases unmatched to any gene: 5. This CDR3 is built from 14 residues. Germline V CDR1 and CDR2: SGHKS, YYEKEE (reference sequence). CDR3 amino acids: CASSHQGQGAEQYF. CDR3 sequence (DNA): TGTGCCAGCAGCCATCAGGGACAGGGGGCCGAGCAGTACTTC. Based on the CDR3 plus reference TRBV5-5 and TRBJ2-7, the full variable domain is DAGVTQSPTHLIKTRGQQVTLRCSPISGHKSVSWYQQVLGQGPQFIFQYYEKEERGRGNFPDRFSARQFPNYSSELNVNALLLGDSALYLCASSHQGQGAEQYFGPGTRLTVT.

The chain employs TRBV19 and TRBJ2-4; D might be TRBD1 (5 bases). The germline V gene has CDR1 LNHDA and CDR2 SQIVND (reference sequence). V was trimmed by 0 bases and J by 1 base, leaving 7 bases between them. The CDR3 is 15 residues long. The CDR3, as DNA: TGTGCCAGTAGTATAGATGGGGCTGCCAAAAACATTCAGTACTTC. Translation gives CASSIDGAAKNIQYF.

Points on this clone: This sample includes further DNA sequences coding for the same CDR3. V and J are TRBV5-1 and TRBJ1-2; the match to TRBD1 covers 7 bases. The CDR3 totals 17 residues. With V trimmed by 0 bases and J by 8 bases, 16 bases remained unmatched. Germline CDR1 SGHRS, CDR2 YFSETQ. The CDR3 DNA follows: TGCGCCAGCAGCTTGGGGGAGGGGGCTCTTCTATTCAGGGGCTACACCTTC. It translates to CASSLGEGALLFRGYTF.

This clone was observed a single time. The chain combines TRBV21-1 with TRBJ1-2. TRBV21-1 is shown as a pseudogene. This CDR3 is built from 10 residues. For the CDR3, the DNA is TGTGCCAGCAGCAAAGTTGGCTACACCTTC. It specifies CASSKVGYTF.

The V and J genes are TRBV7-9 and TRBJ2-3; tentative D call: TRBD1 (5 bases). The CDR3 runs to 15 residues. CDR1 and CDR2 from the germline V gene are SEHNR and FQNEAQ (reference sequence). V lost 2 bases and J 6 bases, leaving 15 bases between the germline ends. The CDR3 loop is CASSLSTTARDTQYF. CDR3 DNA: TGTGCCAGCAGCTTATCCACGACAGCACGGGATACGCAGTATTTT.